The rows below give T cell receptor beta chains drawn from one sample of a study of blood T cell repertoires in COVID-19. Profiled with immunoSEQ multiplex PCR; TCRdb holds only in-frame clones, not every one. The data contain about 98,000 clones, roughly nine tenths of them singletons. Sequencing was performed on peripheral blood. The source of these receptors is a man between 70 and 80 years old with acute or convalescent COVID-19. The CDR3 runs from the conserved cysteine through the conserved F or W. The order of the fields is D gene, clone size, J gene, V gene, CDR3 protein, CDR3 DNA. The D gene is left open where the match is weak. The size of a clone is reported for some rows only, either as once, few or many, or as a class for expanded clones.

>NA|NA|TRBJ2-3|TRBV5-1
CASSLLRGAGTDTQYF
TGCGCCAGCAGCTTGCTCAGGGGGGCCGGCACAGATACGCAGTATTTT
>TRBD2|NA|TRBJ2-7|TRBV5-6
CASSFKAGGPYEQYF
TGTGCCAGCAGCTTCAAGGCGGGGGGCCCCTACGAGCAGTACTTC
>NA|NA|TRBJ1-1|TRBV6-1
CASSDRTLLQWTEAFF
TGTGCCAGCAGTGATAGGACTCTCCTCCAGTGGACTGAAGCTTTCTTT
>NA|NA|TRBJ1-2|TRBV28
CASRGLVYGYTF
TGTGCCAGCAGGGGCCTTGTTTATGGCTACACCTTC
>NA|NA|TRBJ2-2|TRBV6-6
CASSLLAGGELFF
TGTGCCAGCAGCCTATTGGCGGGCGGGGAGCTGTTTTTT
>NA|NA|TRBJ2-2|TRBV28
CASSLNSLNTGELFF
TGTGCCAGCAGTTTAAACAGCCTCAACACCGGGGAGCTGTTTTTT
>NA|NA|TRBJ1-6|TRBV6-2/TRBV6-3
CASSYYDQTQSPLHF
TGTGCCAGCAGTTACTACGACCAGACTCAATCACCCCTCCACTTT
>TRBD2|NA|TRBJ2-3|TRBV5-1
CASRPTMGAGGPNTQYF
TGCGCCAGCAGGCCTACTATGGGAGCGGGGGGGCCGAATACGCAGTATTTT
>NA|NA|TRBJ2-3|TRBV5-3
CARSFGGTHRNTQYF
TGTGCCAGAAGCTTTGGGGGGACCCACCGCAATACGCAGTATTTT
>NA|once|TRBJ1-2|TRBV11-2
CASSFWGGEGYTF
TGTGCCAGCAGCTTTTGGGGCGGGGAGGGCTACACCTTC
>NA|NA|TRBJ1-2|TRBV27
CATRSGADYGYTF
TGTGCCACCCGGTCTGGGGCCGATTATGGCTACACCTTC
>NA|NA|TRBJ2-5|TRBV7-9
CASSPDPGRETQYF
TGTGCCAGCAGCCCCGACCCAGGAAGGGAGACCCAGTACTTC
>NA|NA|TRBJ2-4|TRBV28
CASSPGAARNKNIQYF
TGTGCCAGCAGTCCCGGAGCGGCCCGAAACAAAAACATTCAGTACTTC
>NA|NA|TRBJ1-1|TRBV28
CASSSDRRLNTEAFF
TGTGCCAGCAGTTCCGACAGAAGATTGAACACTGAAGCTTTCTTT
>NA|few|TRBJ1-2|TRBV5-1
CASSLNLVGGDGYTF
TGCGCCAGCAGCTTGAATTTGGTAGGAGGGGATGGCTACACCTTC
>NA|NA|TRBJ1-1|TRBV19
CASNSWGLGVIGEAFF
TGTGCCAGTAATAGTTGGGGGCTCGGAGTTATTGGTGAAGCTTTCTTT
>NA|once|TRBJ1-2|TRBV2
CASRAVLGLGYTF
TGTGCCAGCAGGGCTGTCTTGGGACTGGGCTACACCTTC
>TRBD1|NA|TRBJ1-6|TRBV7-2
CASSSNGQGDSPLHF
TGTGCCAGCAGCTCGAACGGACAGGGCGATTCACCCCTCCACTTT
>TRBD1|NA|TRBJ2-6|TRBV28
CASSLTGTGANVLTF
TGTGCCAGCAGTTTGACAGGGACTGGGGCCAACGTCCTGACTTTC
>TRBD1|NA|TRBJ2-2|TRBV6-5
CASSYGQGAGELFF
TGTGCCAGCAGTTATGGGCAGGGGGCCGGGGAGCTGTTTTTT
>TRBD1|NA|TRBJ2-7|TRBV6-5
CASSPGGSYEQYF
TGTGCCAGCAGTCCAGGGGGCTCCTACGAGCAGTACTTC
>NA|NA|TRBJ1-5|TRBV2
CASSEPGGRQPQHF
TGTGCCAGCAGTGAACCGGGGGGGCGTCAGCCCCAGCATTTT
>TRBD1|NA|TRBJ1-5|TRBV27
CASSSTGAIQPQHF
TGTGCCAGCAGTTCGACAGGGGCGATCCAGCCCCAGCATTTT
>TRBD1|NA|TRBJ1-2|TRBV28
CAIIGQGVNYGYTF
TGTGCCATCATCGGACAGGGGGTTAACTATGGCTACACCTTC
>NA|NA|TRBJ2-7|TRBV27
CASRDSGGASYEQYF
TGTGCCAGCAGGGACTCCGGAGGGGCTTCCTACGAGCAGTACTTC
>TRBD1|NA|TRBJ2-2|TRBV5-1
CASSLTGGTGELFF
TGCGCCAGCAGCTTAACAGGGGGCACCGGGGAGCTGTTTTTT
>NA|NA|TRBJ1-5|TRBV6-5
CASRHRRASNQPQHF
TGTGCCAGCAGACATCGGAGGGCTAGCAATCAGCCCCAGCATTTT
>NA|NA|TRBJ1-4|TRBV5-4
CASSLEGRAGEKLFF
TGTGCCAGCAGCTTGGAGGGCAGGGCCGGTGAAAAACTGTTTTTT
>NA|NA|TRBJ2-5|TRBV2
CASSEAGAVQETQYF
TGTGCCAGCAGTGAAGCGGGGGCTGTCCAAGAGACCCAGTACTTC
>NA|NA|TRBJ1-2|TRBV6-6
CASSGGLGYTF
TGTGCCAGCTCGGGGGGCCTCGGCTACACCTTC
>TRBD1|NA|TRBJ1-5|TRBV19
CASNPSQGAGQPQHF
TGTGCCAGTAACCCTAGCCAGGGGGCGGGTCAGCCCCAGCATTTT
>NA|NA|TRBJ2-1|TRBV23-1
CASSQSRRGLSYNEQFF
TGCGCCAGCAGTCAATCTCGCAGGGGCCTGTCCTACAATGAGCAGTTCTTC
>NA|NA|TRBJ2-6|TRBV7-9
CASPFSGANVLTF
TGTGCCAGCCCATTCTCTGGGGCCAACGTCCTGACTTTC
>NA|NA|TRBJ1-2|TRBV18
CASSPTRENYGYTF
TGTGCCAGCTCACCAACCAGGGAAAACTATGGCTACACCTTC
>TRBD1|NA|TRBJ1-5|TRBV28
CASSSDRGVNQPQHF
TGTGCCAGCAGCTCCGACAGGGGAGTTAATCAGCCCCAGCATTTT
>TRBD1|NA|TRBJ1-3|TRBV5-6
CASSSQGISGNTIYF
TGTGCCAGCAGCTCACAGGGGATTTCAGGAAACACCATATATTTT
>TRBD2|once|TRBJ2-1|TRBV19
CASSISGGSNEQFF
TGTGCCAGTAGTATTAGCGGGGGTAGCAATGAGCAGTTCTTC
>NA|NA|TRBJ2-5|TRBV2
CASVRLGQQETQYF
TGTGCCAGCGTCCGCCTGGGGCAGCAAGAGACCCAGTACTTC
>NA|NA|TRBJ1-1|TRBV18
CASSGKQGFEAFF
TGTGCCAGCTCGGGTAAACAGGGATTTGAAGCTTTCTTT
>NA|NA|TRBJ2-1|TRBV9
CASSVGSYNEQFF
TGTGCCAGCAGCGTAGGCAGCTACAATGAGCAGTTCTTC
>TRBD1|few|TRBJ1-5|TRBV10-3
CAIGGGTGGNQPQHF
TGTGCCATCGGGGGCGGGACAGGGGGCAATCAGCCCCAGCATTTT
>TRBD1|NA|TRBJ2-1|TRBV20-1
CSVSDWAGDRSNEQFF
TGCAGTGTAAGTGACTGGGCCGGGGACAGATCGAATGAGCAGTTCTTC
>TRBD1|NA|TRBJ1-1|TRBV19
CASSRDSIAIEDTEAFF
TGTGCCAGTAGTAGGGACAGCATCGCGATTGAGGACACTGAAGCTTTCTTT
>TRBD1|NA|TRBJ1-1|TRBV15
CATSRDRGGEAFF
TGTGCCACCAGCAGGGACAGGGGAGGTGAAGCTTTCTTT
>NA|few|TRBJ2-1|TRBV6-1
CASSEALGAGSYNEQFF
TGTGCCAGCAGTGAAGCGTTGGGGGCTGGCTCCTACAATGAGCAGTTCTTC
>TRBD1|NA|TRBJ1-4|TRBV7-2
CASRSTGTQPYEKLFF
TGTGCCAGCAGATCGACAGGGACTCAACCCTATGAAAAACTGTTTTTT
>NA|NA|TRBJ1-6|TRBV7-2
CASSLGTARNNSPLHF
TGTGCCAGCAGCTTAGGGACAGCGAGGAATAATTCACCCCTCCACTTT
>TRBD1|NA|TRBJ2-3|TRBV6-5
CASSSAGQGLDTQYF
TGTGCCAGCAGTTCAGCGGGACAGGGTTTAGATACGCAGTATTTT
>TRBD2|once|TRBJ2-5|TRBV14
CASSQYSGGETQYF
TGTGCCAGCAGCCAGTATAGCGGGGGGGAGACCCAGTACTTC
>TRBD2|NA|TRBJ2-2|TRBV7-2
CASSQEGLNTGELFF
TGTGCCAGCAGCCAGGAGGGACTAAACACCGGGGAGCTGTTTTTT
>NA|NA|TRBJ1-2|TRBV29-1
CSARDSLGHGYTF
TGCAGCGCCAGGGATTCCTTGGGGCATGGCTACACCTTC
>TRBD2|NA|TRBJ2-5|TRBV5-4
CASSLRGGETQYF
TGTGCCAGCAGCTTACGGGGGGGAGAGACCCAGTACTTC
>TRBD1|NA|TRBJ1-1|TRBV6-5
CASRRSRGEWTEAFF
TGTGCCAGCAGACGATCCAGGGGGGAGTGGACTGAAGCTTTCTTT